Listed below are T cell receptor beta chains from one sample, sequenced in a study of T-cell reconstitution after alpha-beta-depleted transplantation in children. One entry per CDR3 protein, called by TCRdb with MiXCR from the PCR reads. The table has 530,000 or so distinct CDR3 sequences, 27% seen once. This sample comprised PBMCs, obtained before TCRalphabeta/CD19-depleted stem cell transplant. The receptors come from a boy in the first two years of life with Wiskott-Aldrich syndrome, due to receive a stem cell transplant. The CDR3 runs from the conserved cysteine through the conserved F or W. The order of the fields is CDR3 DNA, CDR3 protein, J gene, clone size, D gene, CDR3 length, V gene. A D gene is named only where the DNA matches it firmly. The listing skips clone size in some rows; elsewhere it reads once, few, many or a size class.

TGTGCCAGCAGTGAAAGGGGATATAATTCACCCCTCCACTTT	CASSERGYNSPLHF	TRBJ1-6	few	.	14	TRBV2
TGCAGTGCTCGGGACAGGGGGGGGGAAAAACTGTTTTTT	CSARDRGGEKLFF	TRBJ1-4	few	TRBD1	13	TRBV20-1
TGCGCCAGCAGCTTAGTTCGCTCCAATGAGCAGTTCTTC	CASSLVRSNEQFF	TRBJ2-1	few	.	13	TRBV5-1
TGTGCCAGCAGTTTAGCCCCGGACACAGCCTTCGAGCAGTACTTC	CASSLAPDTAFEQYF	TRBJ2-7	few	.	15	TRBV27
TGTGCCAGCAGTTTCTCTTCTAGCGGGGCCGACGAGCAGTACTTC	CASSFSSSGADEQYF	TRBJ2-7	few	TRBD2	15	TRBV28
TGTGCCAGCAGACAGGGTAGCGTGGAAAAACTGTTTTTT	CASRQGSVEKLFF	TRBJ1-4	few	.	13	TRBV7-2
TGTGCCTGGAGTGCCGGACAGGGGGGCTTCGATGAGCAGTTCTTC	CAWSAGQGGFDEQFF	TRBJ2-1	few	TRBD1	15	TRBV30
TGCAGCGTTGCGGTGACGGCCGGCTACACCTTC	CSVAVTAGYTF	TRBJ1-2	once	.	11	TRBV29-1
TGCGCCAGCAGCCAAGGTCTTCATTTCGGGGAGCTGTTTTTT	CASSQGLHFGELFF	TRBJ2-2	.	.	14	TRBV4-1
TGTGCCAGCAGCTATTGGGGACCGACCAATCAGCCCCAGCATTTT	CASSYWGPTNQPQHF	TRBJ1-5	.	.	15	TRBV5-6